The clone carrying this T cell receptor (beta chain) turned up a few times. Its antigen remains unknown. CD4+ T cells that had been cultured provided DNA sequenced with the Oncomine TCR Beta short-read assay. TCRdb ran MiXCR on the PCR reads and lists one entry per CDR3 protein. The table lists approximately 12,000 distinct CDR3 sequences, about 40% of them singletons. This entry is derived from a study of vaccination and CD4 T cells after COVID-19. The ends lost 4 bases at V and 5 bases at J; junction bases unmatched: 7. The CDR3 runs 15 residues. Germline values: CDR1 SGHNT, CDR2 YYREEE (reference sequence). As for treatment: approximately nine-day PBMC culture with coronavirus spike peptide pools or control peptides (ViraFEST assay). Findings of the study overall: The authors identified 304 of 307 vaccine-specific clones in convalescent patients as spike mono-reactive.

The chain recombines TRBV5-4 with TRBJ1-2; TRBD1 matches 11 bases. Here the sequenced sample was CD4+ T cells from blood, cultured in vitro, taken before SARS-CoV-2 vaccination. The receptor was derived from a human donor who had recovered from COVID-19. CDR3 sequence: CASSVDRGLGYGYTF. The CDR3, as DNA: TGTGCCAGCAGCGTGGACAGGGGGCTTGGGTATGGCTACACCTTC.